The 27 T cell receptor beta chains given below trace back to one sample, sequenced in a study of blood T cell repertoires in COVID-19. Profiled with immunoSEQ multiplex PCR; TCRdb holds only in-frame clones, not every one. The sample lists roughly 120,000 clones, 85% to 90% occurring once. Sample: peripheral blood. These receptors originate from an elderly man with acute or convalescent COVID-19.

The chain joins TRBV5-1 to TRBJ2-5, with D perhaps matching TRBD1 (6 bases). CDR1 SGHRS and CDR2 YFSETQ come from the germline V gene. The CDR3 runs 14 residues. Trimming pared 0 bases from V and 5 bases from J, leaving 11 bases between. The CDR3 loop is CASSLDGGGETQYF. CDR3 nucleotide sequence: TGCGCCAGCAGCTTGGATGGGGGCGGTGAGACCCAGTACTTC. Using reference TRBV5-1 and TRBJ2-5 for the parts outside the CDR3, the full variable domain is KAGVTQTPRYLIKTRGQQVTLSCSPISGHRSVSWYQQTPGQGLQFLFEYFSETQRNKGNFPGRFSGRQFSNSRSEMNVSTLELGDSALYLCASSLDGGGETQYFGPGTRLLVL.

This clone has just a few counts. V usage is TRBV28 and J usage is TRBJ1-5; D not certain. Germline CDR1 reads MDHEN; CDR2 reads SYDVKM. This CDR3 has 15 residues. V lost 3 bases and J lost 0, with 9 bases in between. Here the CDR3 DNA reads TGTGCCAGCAGTTTCGGCGGATATAGCAATCAGCCCCAGCATTTT. It specifies CASSFGGYSNQPQHF.

The J gene is TRBJ2-4, the V gene TRBV3-1 (or the pseudogene TRBV3-2); 8 nucleotides agree with TRBD2. This CDR3 is built from 19 residues. Germline V gene data show CDR1 as LGHDT and CDR2 as YNNKEL (reference sequence). The trim removed 0 bases at V and 0 bases at J, leaving 10 bases unmatched. The CDR3 nucleotides read TGTGCCAGCAGCCAAGAGGGGGTGCGGGGGGATGGAGCCAAAAACATTCAGTACTTC. Translating it yields CASSQEGVRGDGAKNIQYF.

This chain connects TRBV5-1 to TRBJ2-2; 10 bases are shared with TRBD1. Germline assignment: CDR1 SGHRS and CDR2 YFSETQ. The CDR3 sequence is 16 residues long. The V gene end was trimmed by 0 bases and the J gene end by 7 bases; junction bases not matched to a gene: 6. In nucleotides, the CDR3 is TGCGCCAGCAGCTTGGGACAGGGGGCGCGAGGCGGGGAGCTGTTTTTT. Its translation is CASSLGQGARGGELFF.

The chain carries TRBV7-3 and TRBJ1-2, with no clear D. V gave up 3 bases and J gave up 3 bases, with 11 bases separating them. The germline V gene has CDR1 SGHTA and CDR2 FQGTGA. This CDR3 region has 14 residues. The CDR3 sequence: CASSFGVEDYGYTF. The CDR3 bases are TGTGCCAGCAGCTTCGGGGTTGAAGACTATGGCTACACCTTC.

V gene TRBV18 combines with J gene TRBJ1-5; D unclear. V lost 0 bases to trimming and J lost 2 bases, with 17 bases between them. CDR3 length equals 18 residues. Germline-derived CDR1 and CDR2 are KGHSH and LQKENI. The CDR3 sequence is CASSPPGGTGSGNQPQHF. DNA of the CDR3: TGTGCCAGCTCACCACCGGGAGGAACGGGTAGCGGCAATCAGCCCCAGCATTTT.

The chain is built from TRBV7-9 and TRBJ2-7; tentatively, D is TRBD2 (5 bases). CDR1 is SEHNR and CDR2 is FQNEAQ in the germline V gene (reference sequence). V lost 7 bases to trimming and J lost 7 bases, with 17 bases between them. There are 13 residues in the CDR3. The CDR3, as DNA: TGTGCCAGCACTACGGATGCGTCGGGGGAGCAGTACTTC. Protein: CASTTDASGEQYF. Filled out from reference TRBV7-9 and TRBJ2-7, the complete variable domain reads DTGVSQNPRHKITKRGQNVTFRCDPISEHNRLYWYRQTLGQGPEFLTYFQNEAQLEKSRLLSDRFSAERPKGSFSTLEIQRTEQGDSAMYLCASTTDASGEQYFGPGTRLTVT.

The rearrangement uses TRBV3-1 (or the pseudogene TRBV3-2) and TRBJ2-2, with D hard to call. Trimming removed 1 base from V and 0 bases from J, with 9 bases in between. The length of the CDR3 is 16 residues. Germline V CDR1 and CDR2: LGHDT, YNNKEL (reference sequence). Here the CDR3 DNA reads TGTGCCAGCAGCCAAGGATTTGCTACGAACACCGGGGAGCTGTTTTTT. Its translation: CASSQGFATNTGELFF.

This clone was counted many times. The chain couples TRBV27 to TRBJ2-2; 7 nucleotides agree with TRBD1. This CDR3 contains 17 residues. Unmatched junction bases numbered 6, after V lost 2 bases and J lost 0 bases. In germline, CDR1 is MNHEY, CDR2 SMNVEV (reference sequence). The CDR3 reads CASSLRTGGTNTGELFF. CDR3 coding DNA: TGTGCCAGCAGTTTACGGACAGGTGGGACGAACACCGGGGAGCTGTTTTTT.

The rearrangement links TRBV2 to TRBJ1-2, with no clear D. The CDR3 extends over 11 amino acids. Germline lookup yields CDR1 SNHLY and CDR2 FYNNEI. Trimming removed 7 bases at V and 2 bases at J, with 5 bases between. In DNA, the CDR3 is TGTGCCAGCAAAGAGAACTATGGCTACACCTTC. The encoded protein is CASKENYGYTF.

This clone was seen just once. The genes are TRBV6-5 and TRBJ2-5, with a possible D match to TRBD1 (5 bases). The germline CDR1 and CDR2 sequences are MNHEY and SVGAGI. Trimming removed 0 bases at V and 7 bases at J, with 18 bases between. This CDR3 spans 16 amino acids. The DNA for the CDR3 is TGTGCCAGCAGTTACTCAGGCAGGGATGGGGAAGGGACCCAGTACTTC. This sequence encodes CASSYSGRDGEGTQYF.

This chain joins TRBV7-3 and TRBJ2-3, with TRBD2 identical over 9 bases. This CDR3 region has 17 residues. Per the germline V gene, CDR1 is SGHTA and CDR2 is FQGTGA. Trimming cost V 5 bases and J 1 base; bases outside gene matches: 10. The CDR3 spells CASSGGLAGIGTDTQYF. CDR3 sequence (DNA): TGTGCCAGCAGCGGGGGTCTAGCGGGAATTGGCACAGATACGCAGTATTTT.

This clone was seen only once. The chain employs TRBV10-1 and TRBJ2-7, with D possibly being TRBD1 (9 bases). V was shortened by 6 bases and J by 6 bases, with 45 bases between the two germline ends. This CDR3 has 23 amino acids. In germline, CDR1 is WNHNN, CDR2 SYGVQD (reference sequence). For the CDR3, the DNA is TGCGCCAGCAGGGGCGGGACAGGGCCCTGGGCTAGCGGGTCCGTATATCAGAGCGGCGAGCAGTACTTC. Amino acid sequence: CASRGGTGPWASGSVYQSGEQYF.

The chain joins TRBV7-2 to TRBJ2-5; 11 positions agree with TRBD2. J lost 1 base, V lost 4 bases, and 2 bases had no gene match. CDR1 is SGHTA and CDR2 is FQGNSA in the germline V gene. The length of the CDR3 is 15 residues. CDR3 DNA: TGTGCCAGCAGCTCGGGACTAGCGGTCCAAGAGACCCAGTACTTC. It encodes CASSSGLAVQETQYF.

The J gene is TRBJ1-2, the V gene TRBV28; TRBD1 matches at 8 bases. Trimming cost V 5 bases and J 7 bases; bases outside gene matches: 6. CDR3 length: 13 residues. Germline V gives CDR1 MDHEN, CDR2 SYDVKM. CDR3 coding DNA: TGTGCCAGCAGTATGACAGGGGATCTTGGCTACACCTTC. It translates to CASSMTGDLGYTF.

The chain combines TRBV19 with TRBJ2-5, with 10 bases fitting TRBD1. Germline V CDR1 and CDR2: LNHDA, SQIVND (reference sequence). V was clipped by 6 bases and J by 5 bases; unmatched bases: 6. CDR3 size: 14 residues. The CDR3 DNA is TGTGCCAGTAGGCGCGGGACAGGGGTGGAGACCCAGTACTTC. Translating it yields CASRRGTGVETQYF.

This chain joins TRBV20-1 and TRBJ2-5, with D tentatively TRBD2 (6 bases). The length of the CDR3 is 15 residues. The germline gives CDR1 DFQATT, CDR2 SNEGSKA (reference sequence). V shed 3 bases and J shed 5 bases, with 19 bases lying between them. The CDR3 nucleotides read TGCAGTGCTAGTTCCCCTAGCGTCGGGTGGGAGACCCAGTACTTC. Translation: CSASSPSVGWETQYF.

This clone was found once. The chain combines TRBV9 with TRBJ1-2; D is possibly TRBD1 (5 bases). Trimming left V 4 bases short and J 8 bases short, with 24 bases between. CDR1 is SGDLS, CDR2 YYNGEE, per germline. There are 16 residues in the CDR3. For the CDR3, the DNA is TGTGCCAGCAGCCCCTCCCCCCTTGGGGGACTAAGGGGCTACACCTTC. Protein sequence: CASSPSPLGGLRGYTF.

This clone was recorded only once. V is TRBV28 and J is TRBJ2-7, with unresolved D. V gave up 5 bases and J gave up 2 bases, with 16 bases separating them. The CDR3 totals 15 residues. The V gene's germline CDR1 is MDHEN and CDR2 SYDVKM. The CDR3 loop is CASSPRIGQTYEQYF. The CDR3 DNA follows: TGTGCCAGCAGTCCACGGATTGGGCAAACCTACGAGCAGTACTTC.

The gene calls are TRBV7-2 and TRBJ2-7; a possible D gene is TRBD2 (6 bases). V was cut by 2 bases and J by 5 bases, with 19 bases left in between. Germline CDR1 and CDR2: SGHTA and FQGNSA. CDR3 size: 16 residues. The CDR3 bases are TGTGCCAGCAGCTTATCCGGCGGGACTGGGGTCCACGAGCAGTACTTC. The encoded protein is CASSLSGGTGVHEQYF.

The chain links TRBV5-1 to TRBJ1-4, with a weak D call TRBD1 (5 bases). Looked up from germline, CDR1 is SGHRS and CDR2 is YFSETQ. V dropped 2 bases and J dropped 3 bases, with 8 bases sitting between them. The CDR3 covers 14 residues. The CDR3 DNA sequence: TGCGCCAGCAGCTTAGGGGCCTCTAATGAAAAACTGTTTTTT. Protein sequence: CASSLGASNEKLFF.

This clone was recorded only once. This chain connects TRBV20-1 to TRBJ2-1; D remains ambiguous. V lost 3 bases to trimming and J lost 9 bases, with 6 bases between them. The CDR3 is 10 residues long. Per germline, CDR1 DFQATT and CDR2 SNEGSKA (reference sequence). The CDR3 bases are TGCAGTGCTAGCTTCGTTGAGCAGTTCTTC. It codes for CSASFVEQFF.

The chain couples TRBV18 to TRBJ1-5, with 7 bases identical to TRBD1. Looked up from germline, CDR1 is KGHSH and CDR2 is LQKENI. V was pared by 3 bases and J by 6 bases, with 8 bases of the junction left unmatched. The CDR3 extends over 15 amino acids. The CDR3 loop reads CASSPLDRRAQPQHF. In nucleotides, the CDR3 is TGTGCCAGCTCACCCTTGGACAGGCGGGCTCAGCCCCAGCATTTT. Full variable domain (missing parts from reference TRBV18 and TRBJ1-5): NAGVMQNPRHLVRRRGQEARLRCSPMKGHSHVYWYRQLPEEGLKFMVYLQKENIIDESGMPKERFSAEFPKEGPSILRIQQVVRGDSAAYFCASSPLDRRAQPQHFGDGTRLSIL.

This sequence joins TRBV28 and TRBJ1-2; 7 positions match TRBD1. V was clipped by 3 bases and J by 8 bases; unmatched bases: 6. This CDR3 contains 13 residues. CDR1 and CDR2 from the germline V gene are MDHEN and SYDVKM. The CDR3 is CASSFPTGRGYTF. Here the CDR3 DNA reads TGTGCCAGCAGTTTCCCGACAGGGAGAGGCTACACCTTC.

The chain joins TRBV5-1 to TRBJ2-1, with TRBD2 as a possible D gene (6 bases). Per germline, CDR1 SGHRS and CDR2 YFSETQ. Between the trimmed V and J ends, which lost 0 bases and 6 bases, there was a span of 13 bases. The CDR3 has 15 amino acids. The CDR3 DNA sequence: TGCGCCAGCAGCTTGGAGACACCGGGGGTCAATGAGCAGTTCTTC. Translating it yields CASSLETPGVNEQFF.

V is TRBV6-5 and J is TRBJ1-2; 8 positions match TRBD1. The germline V gene has CDR1 MNHEY and CDR2 SVGAGI. V was pared by 5 bases and J by 4 bases, with 9 bases of the junction left unmatched. The length of the CDR3 is 15 residues. CDR3 DNA sequence: TGTGCCAGCAGTCGGGGGCAGGGGGCTGGCTATGGCTACACCTTC. Residues: CASSRGQGAGYGYTF.

The rearrangement joins TRBV5-1 to TRBJ2-7; 8 bases match TRBD2. Germline V gene sequence: CDR1 SGHRS, CDR2 YFSETQ. Unmatched junction bases numbered 4, after V lost 4 bases and J lost 1 base. The CDR3 is made up of 14 amino acids. For the CDR3, the DNA is TGCGCCAGCAGCCTTAGCGGGACTTCCTACGAGCAGTACTTC. It translates to CASSLSGTSYEQYF.